These 30 T cell receptor beta chains were all obtained from the same sample, sequenced in a study of T-cell reconstitution after alpha-beta-depleted transplantation in children. Preparing the TCRbeta library involved the use of unique molecular identifiers. TCRdb recomputed calls from the PCR reads with MiXCR, one row per CDR3 protein. The sample lists about 980,000 distinct CDR3 sequences, around 30% occurring once. The input for sequencing was PBMCs, mostly from graft donor cells, taken 360 days after TCRalphabeta/CD19-depleted stem cell transplant. The receptors stem from a boy in the first two years of life who had a stem cell transplant for SCID, so the T cells may come from the graft donor.

This clonotype was recorded many times. The chain links TRBV3-1 to TRBJ2-7; the D is unclear. Germline CDR1 is LGHDT and CDR2 is YNNKEL (reference sequence). The CDR3 runs 11 residues. Trimming left V 1 base short and J 6 bases short, with 4 bases between. The CDR3 region is CASSQALEQYF. In DNA form, the CDR3 reads TGTGCCAGCAGCCAAGCGCTCGAGCAGTACTTC.

The J gene is TRBJ2-1, the V gene TRBV20-1; 8 positions match TRBD2. CDR1 is DFQATT and CDR2 is SNEGSKA in the germline V gene (reference sequence). The CDR3 spans 14 residues. Trimming cost V 5 bases and J 0 bases; bases outside gene matches: 3. CDR3 in DNA: TGCAGTGCTCCTCGGGGGGGCTCCTACAATGAGCAGTTCTTC. Translating it yields CSAPRGGSYNEQFF.

V and J are TRBV9 and TRBJ1-3, with D possibly TRBD1 on 6 matching bases. CDR1 is SGDLS and CDR2 is YYNGEE in the germline V gene. Trimming took 0 bases from V and 0 from J, leaving 10 bases between them. CDR3 length: 16 amino acids. CDR3 sequence: CASSVATGPSGNTIYF. The CDR3 DNA sequence: TGTGCCAGCAGCGTAGCGACAGGACCCTCTGGAAACACCATATATTTT.

The genes are TRBV7-9 and TRBJ2-7; perhaps TRBD1 as D (5 bases). This CDR3 has 15 residues. V shed 2 bases and J shed 5 bases, with 16 bases lying between them. The germline V gene encodes CDR1 SEHNR and CDR2 FQNEAQ (reference sequence). The CDR3 sequence is CASSLQGTGAHEQYF. As DNA, the CDR3 is TGTGCCAGCAGCTTACAGGGAACCGGTGCCCACGAGCAGTACTTC.

The chain has TRBV12-3 or TRBV12-4 and TRBJ2-6, with no clear D. The CDR3 covers 15 residues. V lost 3 bases to trimming and J lost 2 bases, with 8 bases between them. Here the CDR3 reads CASSFVEPGANVLTF. Written as DNA, the CDR3 is TGTGCCAGCAGTTTTGTGGAGCCTGGGGCCAACGTCCTGACTTTC.

J is TRBJ2-7 and V is TRBV3-1, with D possibly matching TRBD1 (6 bases). CDR3 size: 14 residues. Germline V gene data show CDR1 as LGHDT and CDR2 as YNNKEL (reference sequence). The ends were cut back, 0 bases at V and 5 bases at J, with 11 bases in the middle. CDR3 in DNA: TGTGCCAGCAGCCAAGAGGGCAGGGGCCACGAGCAGTACTTC. This gives the protein CASSQEGRGHEQYF.

In this sample, this clonotype turned up a few times. CDR3 amino acids: CASSYSLNRASGNTIYF. The CDR3, as DNA: TGTGCCAGCAGTTACTCCCTCAACAGAGCCTCTGGAAACACCATATATTTT. This chain uses TRBV6-5 with TRBJ1-3; D is undetermined. The ends were cut back, 0 bases at V and 0 bases at J, with 12 bases in the middle. Germline V gene lookup returns CDR1 MNHEY and CDR2 SVGAGI. The CDR3 spans 17 residues.

This clonotype showed up many times. The chain recombines TRBV15 with TRBJ2-3; D is uncertain. The CDR3 is 13 residues long. V lost 0 bases and J lost 2, with 3 bases in between. Germline-derived CDR1 and CDR2 are LNHNV and YYDKDF (reference sequence). The CDR3 DNA sequence: TGTGCCACCAGCAGAGATCCCACAGATACGCAGTATTTT. As protein: CATSRDPTDTQYF.

The V and J genes are TRBV7-6 and TRBJ2-7; possible D gene TRBD1, 6 bases. Germline V lookup: CDR1 SGHVS, CDR2 FNYEAQ. The germline V and J ends were trimmed by 5 bases and 2 bases, with 10 bases remaining between them. The CDR3 runs to 13 residues. The CDR3 sequence is CASSKDRTYEQYF. CDR3 in DNA: TGTGCCAGCAGCAAAGACAGGACCTACGAGCAGTACTTC.

This chain uses TRBV4-2 with TRBJ2-3; tentatively, D is TRBD2 (6 bases). The CDR3 contains 17 residues. Trimming left V 4 bases short and J 0 bases short, with 17 bases between. The germline V gene has CDR1 LGHNA and CDR2 YNFKEQ. CDR3 protein: CASSPMPARDSTDTQYF. The CDR3 DNA follows: TGTGCCAGCAGCCCGATGCCGGCGCGGGACAGCACAGATACGCAGTATTTT.

This chain links TRBV11-2 with TRBJ2-3, with 12 bases fitting TRBD2. The CDR3 contains 18 residues. J lost 2 bases, V lost 1 base, and 7 bases had no gene match. Germline V CDR1 and CDR2: SGHAT, FQNNGV. The CDR3 loop reads CASSLVRLAGGHTDTQYF. The CDR3 coding sequence is TGTGCCAGCAGCTTAGTAAGGCTAGCGGGGGGGCACACAGATACGCAGTATTTT.

This clonotype came up many times. The rearrangement joins TRBV27 to TRBJ2-7; 10 bases line up with TRBD1. The CDR3 loop spans 15 amino acids. Germline V CDR1 and CDR2: MNHEY, SMNVEV (reference sequence). Trimming cost V 5 bases and J 2 bases; bases outside gene matches: 6. The CDR3 protein is CASSRTGGATYEQYF. The CDR3 region has the DNA TGTGCCAGCAGTCGGACAGGGGGGGCTACCTACGAGCAGTACTTC.

This clonotype was seen a few times. V is TRBV5-6 and J is TRBJ2-1, with D possibly being TRBD1 (6 bases). Per the germline V gene, CDR1 is SGHDT and CDR2 is YYEEEE. The CDR3 is 12 amino acids. The V end lost 6 bases, the J end lost 5 bases, and 9 bases lay between the germline ends. The CDR3 here is CASTRQDNEQFF. The CDR3 nucleotides are TGTGCCAGCACCCGACAGGACAATGAGCAGTTCTTC. Full variable domain (rest looked up from reference TRBV5-6 and TRBJ2-1): DAGVTQSPTHLIKTRGQQVTLRCSPKSGHDTVSWYQQALGQGPQFIFQYYEEEERQRGNFPDRFSGHQFPNYSSELNVNALLLGDSALYLCASTRQDNEQFFGPGTRLTVL.

The chain couples TRBV5-6 to TRBJ2-7; TRBD1 is a possible D gene (6 bases). V was cut by 2 bases and J by 2 bases, with 14 bases left in between. Germline-derived CDR1 and CDR2 are SGHDT and YYEEEE. CDR3 length equals 15 residues. CDR3 coding DNA: TGTGCCAGCAGCTTTTCTGTGGACAGTACCTACGAGCAGTACTTC. It yields the protein CASSFSVDSTYEQYF.

The J gene is TRBJ2-7, the V gene TRBV9; D might be TRBD2 (6 bases). The CDR3 runs 15 residues. In germline, CDR1 is SGDLS, CDR2 YYNGEE. The V and J ends lost 2 bases and 0 bases respectively, with 12 bases between them. The CDR3 DNA reads as TGTGCCAGCAGCGTTGGGACTGGTAGCTCCTACGAGCAGTACTTC. Amino acid sequence: CASSVGTGSSYEQYF.

The chain is built from TRBV28 and TRBJ1-1; 7 bases match TRBD1. Germline-derived CDR1 and CDR2 are MDHEN and SYDVKM. V was clipped by 6 bases and J by 0 bases; unmatched bases: 16. The CDR3 covers 18 residues. The CDR3 here is CASSAEGTASFLNTEAFF. CDR3 DNA: TGTGCCAGCAGCGCTGAAGGGACAGCCTCGTTCTTGAACACTGAAGCTTTCTTT.

The V gene is TRBV28, the J gene TRBJ1-1; 8 bases are shared with TRBD1. The CDR3 length is 15 residues. J lost 5 bases, V lost 3 bases, and 8 bases had no gene match. Per the germline V gene, CDR1 is MDHEN and CDR2 is SYDVKM. The CDR3 DNA sequence: TGTGCCAGCAGTTTCGACAGGGGCAGGTTGACTGAAGCTTTCTTT. Its translation is CASSFDRGRLTEAFF.

This clonotype was counted between two and nine times. CDR3 sequence reads: CASCGLANYGYTF. DNA of the CDR3: TGTGCCAGCTGTGGGTTGGCTAACTATGGCTACACCTTC. This chain joins TRBV12-3 or TRBV12-4 and TRBJ1-2; D call uncertain. V was pared by 8 bases and J by 0 bases, with 10 bases between. The length of the CDR3 is 13 residues.

V usage is TRBV5-5 and J usage is TRBJ2-5, with 12 bases lining up with TRBD1. Germline V lookup: CDR1 SGHKS, CDR2 YYEKEE (reference sequence). The CDR3 covers 17 residues. The trim removed 0 bases at V and 4 bases at J, leaving 7 bases unmatched. CDR3 sequence (DNA): TGTGCCAGCAGCTTGGGTCGTGGGACAGGGGGCAGAGAGACCCAGTACTTC. It specifies CASSLGRGTGGRETQYF.

The rearrangement joins TRBV5-1 to TRBJ2-1; 8 bases agree with TRBD1. Germline values: CDR1 SGHRS, CDR2 YFSETQ. The CDR3 spans 15 residues. The ends lost 0 bases at V and 6 bases at J; junction bases unmatched: 5. DNA of the CDR3: TGCGCCAGCAGCTTGGAGACAGGGGTTCGCAATGAGCAGTTCTTC. As protein: CASSLETGVRNEQFF.

The rearrangement links TRBV12-5 to TRBJ2-6; 8 positions agree with TRBD1. Germline CDR1 and CDR2: LGHNT and FRNRAP. Trimming took 6 bases from V and 1 from J; bases not matched to a gene: 14. The CDR3 length is 19 residues. The CDR3 DNA sequence: TGTGCTAGTGGACGTGGACAGGGAAGTTTTGGGTCTGGGGCCAACGTCCTGACTTTC. Protein: CASGRGQGSFGSGANVLTF.

Ten or more counts support this clonotype. The rearrangement links TRBV9 to TRBJ2-2, with 7 bases identical to TRBD1. Trimming removed 4 bases from V and 2 bases from J; junction bases left unmatched: 5. Germline CDR1 is SGDLS and CDR2 is YYNGEE. The CDR3 is made up of 15 amino acids. DNA of the CDR3: TGTGCCAGCAGCTTGGGACAGAAAAACACCGGGGAGCTGTTTTTT. Translated: CASSLGQKNTGELFF.

The chain uses TRBV5-1 and TRBJ2-7, with 8 bases aligning to TRBD2. CDR1 is SGHRS, CDR2 YFSETQ, per germline. V trimming: 0 bases; J trimming: 3 bases; junction bases outside the gene matches: 8. This CDR3 comprises 16 residues. CDR3 in amino acids: CASSLEGRGAIYEQYF. The CDR3 DNA is TGCGCCAGCAGCTTGGAGGGGCGGGGGGCGATCTACGAGCAGTACTTC.

The genes are TRBV7-2 and TRBJ1-4; D is undetermined. CDR1 is SGHTA and CDR2 is FQGNSA in the germline V gene. The CDR3 is 15 residues long. Deletions cut 5 bases from V and 0 bases from J, with 10 bases between. As DNA, the CDR3 is TGTGCCAGCAGCCTAGTCGGGACAACTAATGAAAAACTGTTTTTT. This codes for CASSLVGTTNEKLFF.

This clonotype was found a few times. This chain connects TRBV12-3 or TRBV12-4 to TRBJ2-7; TRBD2 is a possible D gene (6 bases). V gave up 3 bases and J gave up 2 bases, with 11 bases separating them. This CDR3 is built from 14 residues. CDR3 DNA sequence: TGTGCCAGCAGTTTCACGGGAGCTACCTACGAGCAGTACTTC. It codes for CASSFTGATYEQYF.

V usage is TRBV14 and J usage is TRBJ2-7; D not certain. V was clipped by 1 base and J by 4 bases, with 17 bases between them. CDR3 length: 16 residues. CDR1 is SGHDN and CDR2 is FVKESK in the germline V gene. CDR3 residues: CASSQVSPSLAYEQYF. In DNA form, the CDR3 reads TGTGCCAGCAGCCAAGTATCCCCGAGCCTCGCTTACGAGCAGTACTTC.

CDR3 coding DNA: TGTGCCAGCAGCCCAGAACAGGGGCCGTCCGCCTACGAGCAGTACTTC. Translation: CASSPEQGPSAYEQYF. V usage is TRBV27 and J usage is TRBJ2-7; 7 positions match TRBD1. J lost 2 bases, V lost 6 bases, and 13 bases had no gene match. Germline assignment: CDR1 MNHEY and CDR2 SMNVEV (reference sequence). This CDR3 has 16 amino acids.

This CDR3 is CASSPQGRGTDTQYF. CDR3 sequence (DNA): TGCGCCAGCAGCCCGCAGGGTAGGGGGACAGATACGCAGTATTTT. The chain is built from TRBV5-1 and TRBJ2-3, with D perhaps TRBD1 (6 bases). V was trimmed by 4 bases and J by 3 bases, leaving 15 bases between them. CDR3 length: 15 residues. Germline V gives CDR1 SGHRS, CDR2 YFSETQ. Based on the CDR3 plus reference TRBV5-1 and TRBJ2-3, the full variable domain is KAGVTQTPRYLIKTRGQQVTLSCSPISGHRSVSWYQQTPGQGLQFLFEYFSETQRNKGNFPGRFSGRQFSNSRSEMNVSTLELGDSALYLCASSPQGRGTDTQYFGPGTRLTVL.

This clonotype was seen many times. The CDR3 coding sequence is TGTGCCAGCAGCGTAGCTGGGGACAGGAGGATCCCCGGGAACACCGGGGAGCTGTTTTTT. This encodes CASSVAGDRRIPGNTGELFF. This sequence joins TRBV9 and TRBJ2-2, with TRBD1 matching over 8 bases. V lost 0 bases and J lost 1; bases outside the gene matches: 14. The CDR3 spans 20 residues. Per germline, CDR1 SGDLS and CDR2 YYNGEE.

In its sample, this clonotype was seen a few times. The J gene is TRBJ1-5, the V gene TRBV4-1, with TRBD1 as a possible D gene (5 bases). This CDR3 spans 15 amino acids. The V gene's germline CDR1 is MGHRA and CDR2 YSYEKL. V lost 3 bases, J lost 4 bases, and 13 bases lay in between. CDR3 loop: CASSQHRPGNQPQHF. The CDR3 bases are TGCGCCAGCAGCCAGCATCGACCAGGGAATCAGCCCCAGCATTTT.